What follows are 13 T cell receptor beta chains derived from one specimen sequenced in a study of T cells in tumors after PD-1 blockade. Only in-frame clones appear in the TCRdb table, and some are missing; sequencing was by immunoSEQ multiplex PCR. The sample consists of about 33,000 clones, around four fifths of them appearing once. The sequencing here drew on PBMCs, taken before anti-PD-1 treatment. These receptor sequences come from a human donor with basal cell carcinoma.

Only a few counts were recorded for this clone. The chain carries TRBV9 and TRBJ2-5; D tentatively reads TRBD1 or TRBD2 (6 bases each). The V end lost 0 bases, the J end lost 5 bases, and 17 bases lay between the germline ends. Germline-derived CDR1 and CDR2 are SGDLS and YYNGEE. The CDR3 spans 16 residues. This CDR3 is CASSVARGRLGETQYF. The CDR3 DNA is TGTGCCAGCAGCGTAGCTAGGGGGAGGCTGGGCGAGACCCAGTACTTC.

In nucleotides, the CDR3 is TGTGCCAGCAGCCTCACTAGCGGCCCGTACCCGTTCGAGACGCAGTATTTT. Translating gives CASSLTSGPYPFETQYF. This chain joins TRBV5-6 and TRBJ2-3, with 8 bases identical to TRBD2. From germline, CDR1 is SGHDT and CDR2 YYEEEE. Trimming removed 4 bases from V and 9 bases from J; junction bases left unmatched: 19. This CDR3 has 17 residues.

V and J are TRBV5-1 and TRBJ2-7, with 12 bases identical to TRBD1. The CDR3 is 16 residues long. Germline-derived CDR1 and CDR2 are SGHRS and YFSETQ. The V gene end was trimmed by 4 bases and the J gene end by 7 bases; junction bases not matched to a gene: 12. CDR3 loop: CASSPLGGTGGYEQYF. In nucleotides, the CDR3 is TGCGCCAGCAGCCCCCTCGGGGGGACAGGGGGCTATGAGCAGTACTTC.

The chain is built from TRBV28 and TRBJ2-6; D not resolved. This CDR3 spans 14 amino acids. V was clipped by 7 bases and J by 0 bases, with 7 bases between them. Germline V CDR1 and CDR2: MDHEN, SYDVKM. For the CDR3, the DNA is TGTGCCAGCAATTACCACTCTGGGGCCAACGTCCTGACTTTC. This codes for CASNYHSGANVLTF.

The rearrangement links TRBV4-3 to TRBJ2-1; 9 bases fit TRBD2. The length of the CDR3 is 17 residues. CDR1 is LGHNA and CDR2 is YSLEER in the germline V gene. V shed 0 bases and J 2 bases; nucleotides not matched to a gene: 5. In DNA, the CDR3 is TGCGCCAGCAGCCAAGAGGATCTAGCGGGGACCTACAATGAGCAGTTCTTC. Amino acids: CASSQEDLAGTYNEQFF.

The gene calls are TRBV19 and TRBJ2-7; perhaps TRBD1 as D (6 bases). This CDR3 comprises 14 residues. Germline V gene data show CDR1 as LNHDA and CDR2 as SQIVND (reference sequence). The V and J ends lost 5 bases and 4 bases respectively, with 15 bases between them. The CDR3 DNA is TGTGCCAGTAGTCTTGGGTGGGGGCTATACGAGCAGTACTTC. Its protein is CASSLGWGLYEQYF.

This chain's CDR3 is CASTGTDNSPLHF. The CDR3 nucleotides are TGTGCCAGCACCGGGACAGACAATTCACCCCTCCACTTT. This sequence joins TRBV19 and TRBJ1-6, with 7 bases aligning to TRBD1. The V gene's germline CDR1 is LNHDA and CDR2 SQIVND (reference sequence). CDR3 length: 13 residues. V was clipped by 9 bases and J by 7 bases; unmatched bases: 6.

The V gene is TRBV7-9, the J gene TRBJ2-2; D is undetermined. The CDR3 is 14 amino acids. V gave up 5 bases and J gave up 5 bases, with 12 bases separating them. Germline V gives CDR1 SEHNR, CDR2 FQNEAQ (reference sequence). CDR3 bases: TGTGCCAGCAGCCAAGGTTGGGCGACCGGGGAGCTGTTTTTT. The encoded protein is CASSQGWATGELFF.

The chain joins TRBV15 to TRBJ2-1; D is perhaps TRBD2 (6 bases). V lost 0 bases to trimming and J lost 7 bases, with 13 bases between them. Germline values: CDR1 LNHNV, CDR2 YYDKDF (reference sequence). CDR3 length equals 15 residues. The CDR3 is CATSRDAVAVNEQFF. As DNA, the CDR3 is TGTGCCACCAGCAGAGATGCAGTAGCGGTAAATGAGCAGTTCTTC.

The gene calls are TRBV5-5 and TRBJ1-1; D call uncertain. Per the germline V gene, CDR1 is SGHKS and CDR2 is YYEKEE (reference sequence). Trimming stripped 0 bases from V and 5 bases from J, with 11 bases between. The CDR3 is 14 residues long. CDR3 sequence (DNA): TGTGCCAGCAGCTTGGAGGTGGGCAGTACTGAAGCTTTCTTT. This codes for CASSLEVGSTEAFF. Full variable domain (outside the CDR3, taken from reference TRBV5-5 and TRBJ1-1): DAGVTQSPTHLIKTRGQQVTLRCSPISGHKSVSWYQQVLGQGPQFIFQYYEKEERGRGNFPDRFSARQFPNYSSELNVNALLLGDSALYLCASSLEVGSTEAFFGQGTRLTVV.

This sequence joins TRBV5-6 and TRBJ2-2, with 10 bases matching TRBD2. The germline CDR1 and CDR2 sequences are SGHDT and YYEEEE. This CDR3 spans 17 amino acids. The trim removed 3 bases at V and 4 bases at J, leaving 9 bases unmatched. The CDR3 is CASSYIGLADFTGELFF. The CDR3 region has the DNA TGTGCCAGCAGCTACATTGGACTAGCGGATTTCACCGGGGAGCTGTTTTTT.

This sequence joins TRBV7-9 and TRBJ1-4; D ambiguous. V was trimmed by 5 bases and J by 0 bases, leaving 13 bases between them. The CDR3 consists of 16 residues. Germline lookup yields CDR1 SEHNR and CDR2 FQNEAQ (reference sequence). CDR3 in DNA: TGTGCCAGCAGCCCCAAGACGGCCGCAACTAATGAAAAACTGTTTTTT. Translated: CASSPKTAATNEKLFF.

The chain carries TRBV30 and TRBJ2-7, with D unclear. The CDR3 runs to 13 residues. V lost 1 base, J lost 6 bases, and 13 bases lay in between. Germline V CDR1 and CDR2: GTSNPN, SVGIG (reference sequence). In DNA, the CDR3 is TGTGCCTGGAGTGGGACGCCCGCCTCCGAGCAGTACTTC. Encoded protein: CAWSGTPASEQYF.